This T cell receptor (beta chain) was identified in a study of cytomegalovirus exposure and HLA in healthy donors (dated by TCRdb to the late 2010s). At the level of the whole study: An earlier analysis of around 600 of the donors reported 250 to 350 Gb of sequence data and roughly 100 million unique TCR beta sequences from roughly 200 million T cells. The study profiled the T cell repertoires of about 720 subjects by immunosequencing and related them to cytomegalovirus serostatus. Of the 300 to 500 genotyped donors, 65% to 90% were placed in the genetic ancestry cluster associated with self-reported Caucasian donors. Class I and class II HLA loci were covered by the typing at four-digit resolution. Among some 410 genotyped donors of the cohort, an average of around 250,000 unique TCR beta nucleotide sequences was sequenced per donor, of which about 19% were non-productive. Rather than using new phenotypic data, the later analysis identified candidate immune exposures from TCR beta sequences and from how often those sequences occurred across donors. Besides the first cohort of hundreds of subjects, a separate validation cohort made up of some 110 different subjects was used. High-throughput TCR immunosequencing, statistical association of individual TCRs with disease status, and machine learning were combined to predict cytomegalovirus infection status. All discovery cohort repertoires had been generated using a single sequencing platform. Typing coverage varied by locus: roughly 620-640 donors for A, B, C, DRB1 and DQB1; more than 500 for DQA1; nearly 610 for DPA1; roughly 450 for DPB1. About five DR-DQ haplotypes were treated as single units for association and clustering because of strong linkage in the cohort. An earlier analysis of around 580 of the donors used high-throughput TCR beta sequencing to judge whether each TCR beta V gene segment behaved as functional or pseudogenic. A later analysis re-examined previously published TCR beta repertoires from just over 650 donors and added high-resolution HLA genotyping to investigate patterns of TCR occurrence. The aim of the study was to test whether cataloging public T cell receptors could identify signatures of past pathogen exposure. About 320 gigabases of sequencing data and approximately 84 million unique TCR sequences were included in an early release covering roughly 700 HLA-typed donors. In a later genetic analysis, genome-wide SNP genotypes for about 55% of the 666 donors were used, and that subset was treated as a discovery cohort. Donor age, sex, ethnicity and CMV serostatus were collected together with the repertoire data.

Remarks on this clone: The target of this receptor is not known. Per-base quality was not reported, and no clone a single base away is much larger than it.

Preparation of the library involved the immunoSEQ multiplex PCR assay. For the multiplex PCR, a mixture combining 60 forward primers for TCR Vbeta segments and 13 reverse primers for TCR Jbeta segments was used. The CDR3 region of rearranged TCR beta genes was amplified from genomic DNA by a multiplex PCR assay. On the Illumina HiSeq System, the amplified TCR beta libraries were sequenced as 87-base-pair reads. The original methods were these. In a later analysis, some 80 million unique TCR beta chains were counted across the 690 or so repertoires, and around 10 million of these chains were shared by at least two donors. Raw reads were error-corrected and collapsed into unique sequences by a nearest-neighbor algorithm in which closely related sequences were merged to remove PCR and sequencing errors. Alignment of CDR3 sequences to IMGT reference sequences was used to assign V, D and J gene segments. Each retained sequence needed at least a six-nucleotide match to both a V gene segment and a J gene segment. A rearrangement counted as productive if the CDR3 had no stop codons and remained in frame with V and J, and every other rearrangement counted as non-productive. Following IMGT convention, CDR3 was defined as the stretch from the second conserved V-encoded cysteine to the conserved J-encoded phenylalanine. Sequences without an unambiguous match to a single V gene segment were excluded from the earlier analysis of about 640 of the donors. In an earlier analysis of almost 600 of the donors, a V segment was called functional when productive rearrangements were above 56.7%, and segregating when the standard deviation between donors exceeded 5%. A statistical classification framework was built for diagnosing cytomegalovirus status from the catalog of TCR beta chain sequences. In a later analysis, V and J genes were assigned by comparing TCR nucleotide sequences against IMGT/GENE-DB human TR gene sequences. In a later analysis, CDR3 sequences and most-parsimonious VDJ recombination scenarios were assigned using the TCRdist pipeline. In a later analysis, each TCR beta chain was defined by its CDR3 amino acid sequence together with its V-gene family, and reads lacking a unique V-gene family were excluded. As a way to deal with suspected cross-contamination and a sequencing artifact, a later analysis dropped approximately 570 nucleotide sequences that were highly shared and had low generation probability. In a later analysis, a clonal expansion index for each public chain was calculated from normalized within-repertoire ranks of inferred template counts. Generation probabilities in a later analysis came from a VDJ recombination model fitted to out-of-frame rearrangements, and those results were checked against IGoR. Hypergeometric tests were used in a later analysis to score TCR-TCR, TCR-HLA and TCR-CMV co-occurrence, with a repertoire-size bias correction applied to the TCR pairs. A later analysis estimated false discovery rates by permuting HLA or CMV assignments 20 times. In a later analysis, co-occurring TCRs were grouped using DBSCAN, with TCRdist sequence similarity added in when clustering inside HLA-allele-positive subsets. Repertoires with fewer than 30,000 or more than 120,000 public chains, plus five repertoires with anomalous nucleotide sharing, were excluded from co-occurrence clustering. Not all clones reach the TCRdb copy of this immuneACCESS table, which keeps in-frame sequences only. Checked studies attribute under half of the gap to unresolved V genes and leave the rest unexplained. V, J and clone size reflect that table, while D and trimming were determined from the DNA. The sample data list about 120,000 clones, and 81% of these were observed just once. The biggest ten clones account for about 3.9% of the sample.

What the study reported, not specific to this receptor: V-gene and J-gene trimming of TCR beta chains was associated with a missense DCLRE1C variant in a later genetic analysis, and the association was replicated in an independent cohort. A later analysis reported that several top co-occurrence clusters appeared linked to parvovirus B19, influenza, CMV and Epstein-Barr virus. A later genetic analysis reported fewer N-insertions in productive TCRs among donors in an Asian-associated ancestry cluster than the roughly 620-donor mean. The sequencing pipeline was judged likely to have produced a cluster of highly shared sequence variants as a technical artifact. A later analysis found that HLA-associated TCR beta chains were more clonally expanded and had lower generation probabilities than equally common non-associated chains. In a later analysis, most CMV-associated TCR beta chains were found to appear HLA-restricted, with HLA associations seemingly driven largely by CMV exposure. Because some donors lacked HLA typing at each locus, the association tests relied only on the typed subset. In both the original and validation cohorts, the classifier was reported to diagnose cytomegalovirus status with high specificity and sensitivity. Only TCR beta chains were sequenced in this cohort, and the absence of alpha or paired-chain data limited detectable features. A further reported finding was that TCR beta sequences accurately predicted the HLA-A and HLA-B alleles for most subjects in the first cohort. Because counts were too low, some 17 rarely observed V segments, including chromosome 9 orphons, were left out of the earlier analysis of several hundred of the donors. Correlated functional status among segregating V segments might be attributable to linkage disequilibrium, but an unknown experimental factor could not be ruled out. A total of 164 TCR beta chains were listed by the study as associated with cytomegalovirus. The authors suggested that the approach could potentially be extended to other disease states and immunological phenotypes. While some public TCRs were present in many individuals, most TCR sequences turned up only very rarely across donors. In vitro tests confirmed that a few of the cytomegalovirus-associated TCR beta chains recognize cytomegalovirus antigens. Because the 87-base-pair reads could not distinguish some IMGT-functional V segments, including TRBV6-2 and TRBV6-3, those segments were excluded. A later analysis associated 15,000 to 20,000 TCR beta sequences with specific HLA alleles at a false discovery rate of 0.05. According to a later analysis, TCR association rates differed among HLA loci, with DRB1 alleles showing the most associated TCRs and HLA-C alleles showing the fewest. For the cohort, immune exposure information was limited to CMV serostatus. When HLA alleles, especially DR and DQ, strongly co-occurred, TCR associations were difficult to assign to individual alleles. The presence/absence analyses assumed that sequencing depth was roughly uniform across donors, and that assumption may not be true. In an earlier analysis of roughly 560 of the donors, most TCR beta V segments were observed in productive rearrangements about 87% or about 30% of the time, broadly matching IMGT annotations.

The cohort comprised fewer than 750 healthy bone marrow donors. All cohort members were sampled while nominally healthy, although unrecorded immune exposures were likely present. The donor tested CMV seronegative, placing the donor among the approximately 360 seronegative members of the cohort. A peripheral blood sample was provided by each donor, and peripheral blood mononuclear cells were used for TCR beta sequencing. The Qiagen DNeasy Blood Extraction Kit was used to extract genomic DNA from the blood cell samples. Germline trimming amounts to 7 bases on V and 4 bases on J, with 10 as the count of junction bases outside the gene matches. The CDR3 spans 15 residues, from the cysteine through the phenylalanine. The entry retains the CDR3 DNA only, 45 bases that are in frame from base 1. The germline V gene yields MNHNS for CDR1 and SASEGT for CDR2.

This sequence uses TRBV6-1 and TRBJ1-1; 9 nucleotides in the junction match TRBD1. The receptor was isolated from a woman aged 25 to 39 in good health and CMV-seronegative. The sample was PBMCs. The CDR3 has the sequence CASKGQGRSGTEAFF. The DNA reads TGTGCCAGCAAAGGACAGGGGAGGTCGGGCACTGAAGCTTTCTTT.